This TCR beta chain appears in the sequencing data of a study of beta chain features in type 1 diabetes (dated by TCRdb to the late 2010s). Looking at the study overall: Patients and healthy donors did not differ in mean age, gender distribution, total cell number or subset yield. Regulatory and stem cell-like memory subsets were isolated from only 8 patients and roughly 8 healthy donors, whereas naive and central memory subsets came from all 28 donors. In the study, recently diagnosed type 1 diabetes patients and matched healthy donors were compared on the TCRB repertoires of their sorted circulating CD4+ T cell subsets. A total of 100 million to 110 million sorted cells were examined across all samples, and a strong correlation was observed between cell number per subset and RNA yield.

CDR1 and CDR2 are drawn from the germline V gene: SQVTM, ANQGSEA. The CDR3 covers 15 residues, taking in both the cysteine and the phenylalanine. Kept here is only the CDR3 DNA, which spans 45 bases and is read in frame from base 1. Ends trimmed: V by 5 bases, J by 7 bases; bases unmatched to a gene: 13. From each donor, a single peripheral blood sample of about 110 mL on average was drawn into heparinised tubes. A BD FACSAria II and a panel including CD45RO, CCR7, CD25, CD127, CD95 and CD27 were used to sort naive, central memory, regulatory and stem cell-like memory CD4+ T cells. All sorted populations exceeded 98% purity. PBMCs were isolated right away by Lymphoprep density gradient centrifugation and were stained directly, without culture. So that batch effects would be minimized, each experiment stained and sorted samples in pairs, pairing one healthy donor with one patient. The entire isolated RNA was reverse transcribed using the High Capacity cDNA Reverse Transcription Kit, and thus expressed TCRB transcripts were sequenced. Deep immunoSEQ sequencing was performed on naive, central memory and regulatory T cell samples, with an average of around 3.4 million total reads per sample. Sorted cells were lysed in RLT buffer, and RNA was extracted using DNase-treated RNeasy Micro or Mini kits according to cell number. Each cell subset was processed on its own to prevent cross-contamination, while patient and healthy donor samples were processed together. The immunoSEQ multiplex PCR was used to amplify TCRB sequences from cDNA, generating 87-bp fragments that spanned the CDR3 region. The amplicons were sequenced using the Illumina HiSeq platform. On the authors' methods: PCR bias was corrected computationally using synthetic template baselines, and reads within Hamming distance 2 were collapsed, with unmergeable singletons discarded. Reads were aligned against IMGT to assign V, D and J genes, CDR3 length and insertions or deletions at six rearrangement sites. Within each subset, clonotype counts were normalized to sorted cell number, after which true diversity and Gini coefficients were computed with the tcR R package. Repertoire sharing was quantified using the overlap coefficient calculated on TCRB nucleotide sequences. Out-of-frame TCRB sequences from naive cells were analyzed to stand in for the pre-selection repertoire. Sourced from immuneACCESS, this table was stored by TCRdb with only in-frame sequences that have V and J called. A share of the clones is absent; for the studies checked, an unresolved V gene accounts for under half, and the remainder has no known explanation. V, J and clone size are taken as reported in that table, and D and trimming were inferred from the DNA itself. In this sample the table shows 200,000 to 300,000 clones, around 21% of which occur a single time. The top ten clonotypes cover approximately 0.029% of the sample.

The paper's findings and limits, for the study overall: Fewer insertions and more nucleotide deletions at VDJ recombination sites were observed in patients with type 1 diabetes, implying thymic rearrangement abnormalities. The naive, central memory and regulatory TCRB repertoires appeared to resemble one another more closely among patients than among healthy donors. Because cDNA rather than genomic DNA was sequenced, highly expressing activated cells could have been over-represented, although no difference in activation and CD3 levels was found between groups. Because small numbers of individuals were included in the HLA sub-analyses, any influence of HLA type on TCRB rearrangement was left unresolved. Type 1 diabetes patients showed a moderate but significant shortening of TCRB CDR3 length in all four CD4+ subsets. PCR might favor shorter templates, but patient and control samples were amplified and corrected together, so any skew would affect both groups equally.

The table lists this clone with a few counts. The target of this receptor is not known. The record has no base qualities; no much larger clone is one base away. Material: naive CD4+ T cells from blood. The cell subset or site tag for this specimen amounts to: true naive CD4+ T cells. This receptor was obtained from a woman aged 35 to 49 with type 1 diabetes. The sequence links TRBV29-1 to TRBJ2-1; TRBD2 matches 8 bases in the middle. This receptor has the CDR3 CSVTDGSGSGNEQFF. The bases read TGCAGCGTTACCGACGGGAGCGGGAGCGGGAATGAGCAGTTCTTC.